These 18 T cell receptor beta chains originate from one sample sequenced in a study of T cell repertoires in cytomegalovirus infection. MiXCR was run by TCRdb on the reads, yielding one entry per CDR3 protein. The sample holds 900,000 to 950,000 distinct CDR3 sequences; about 33% are singletons and the top ten take 10% to 15%. What these receptors recognize is not known. Sample: cultured CD8+ T cells from PBMCs, taken from culture after CMV antigen stimulation. All receptors come from a human donor in good health (CMV status not recorded). Some clones in this sample may be carry-over from other donors' samples.

This clonotype came up a few times. V is TRBV20-1 and J is TRBJ1-1; TRBD1 is a possible D gene (5 bases). The CDR3 is 16 amino acids. Germline V gene lookup returns CDR1 DFQATT and CDR2 SNEGSKA (reference sequence). Trimming shortened V by 0 bases and J by 1 base, and 15 bases separated the two germline ends. This CDR3 reads CSARDRGWQRNTEAFF. The CDR3 region has the DNA TGCAGTGCTAGAGATCGGGGGTGGCAGCGGAACACTGAAGCTTTCTTT.

Comments on this clonotype: A much larger clone lies a single base off, so this may be a read error. V and J are TRBV7-2 and TRBJ1-5, with D possibly matching TRBD1 (5 bases). The CDR3 is 15 amino acids. V lost 3 bases to trimming and J lost 3 bases, with 12 bases between them. Germline V gene lookup returns CDR1 SGHTA and CDR2 FQGNSA. CDR3 sequence reads: CTSSFGQGINQPQHF. The CDR3 nucleotides read TGTACCAGCAGCTTTGGGCAGGGAATCAATCAGCCCCAGCATTTT.

This clonotype appeared many times. The gene calls are TRBV27 and TRBJ1-2; tentative D call: TRBD1 (5 bases). CDR1 and CDR2 (germline): MNHEY, SMNVEV (reference sequence). This CDR3 has 19 residues. Trimming took 6 bases from V and 4 from J, leaving 30 bases between them. The CDR3 loop is CASSGQRAIGVTGTYGYTF. The CDR3 region has the DNA TGTGCCAGCAGCGGTCAAAGGGCTATTGGCGTAACAGGAACCTATGGCTACACCTTC.

This rearrangement joins TRBV2 to TRBJ2-3; 7 positions match TRBD1. V lost 6 bases to trimming and J lost 2 bases; unmatched junction nucleotides: 5. The germline V gene has CDR1 SNHLY and CDR2 FYNNEI. The CDR3 covers 14 residues. CDR3: CASRDRDYTDTQYF. The DNA for the CDR3 is TGTGCCAGCAGAGACAGGGATTACACAGATACGCAGTATTTT. The full variable domain, in which reference TRBV2 and TRBJ2-3 provide the parts outside the CDR3, is EPEVTQTPSHQVTQMGQEVILRCVPISNHLYFYWYRQILGQKVEFLVSFYNNEISEKSEIFDDQFSVERPDGSNFTLKIRSTKLEDSAMYFCASRDRDYTDTQYFGPGTRLTVL.

The table lists this clonotype with a few counts. J is TRBJ1-2 and V is TRBV9, with D tentatively TRBD1 (5 bases). Germline V lookup: CDR1 SGDLS, CDR2 YYNGEE. Trimming cost V 5 bases and J 2 bases, with 10 bases left between them. The CDR3 loop spans 13 amino acids. CDR3: CASRSGTNYGYTF. The CDR3 region has the DNA TGTGCCAGCAGGAGCGGGACGAACTATGGCTACACCTTC.

This chain links TRBV5-1 with TRBJ2-7; no clear D gene. Germline lookup yields CDR1 SGHRS and CDR2 YFSETQ. The CDR3 extends over 13 amino acids. The germline V and J ends were trimmed by 0 bases and 3 bases, with 7 bases remaining between them. The CDR3 loop is CASSLGLFYEQYF. As DNA, the CDR3 is TGCGCCAGCAGCTTGGGGCTGTTCTACGAGCAGTACTTC.

There are a few counts of this clonotype. The V gene is TRBV5-1, the J gene TRBJ2-7; 8 nucleotides agree with TRBD1. In germline, CDR1 is SGHRS, CDR2 YFSETQ. The CDR3 spans 14 residues. V dropped 0 bases and J dropped 5; count of bases not matched to a gene: 4. The CDR3 spells CASSLEGTGDEQYF. CDR3 sequence (DNA): TGCGCCAGCAGCTTGGAAGGGACAGGAGACGAGCAGTACTTC. The full variable domain, its missing parts supplied by reference TRBV5-1 and TRBJ2-7, is KAGVTQTPRYLIKTRGQQVTLSCSPISGHRSVSWYQQTPGQGLQFLFEYFSETQRNKGNFPGRFSGRQFSNSRSEMNVSTLELGDSALYLCASSLEGTGDEQYFGPGTRLTVT.

J is TRBJ2-5 and V is TRBV5-1, with a weak D call TRBD2 (6 bases). V lost 0 bases to trimming and J lost 5 bases, with 17 bases between them. CDR3 length equals 16 residues. In germline, CDR1 is SGHRS, CDR2 YFSETQ. The CDR3 DNA is TGCGCCAGCAGCTTGGCCCCGGAGGGATTACGGGAGACCCAGTACTTC. This encodes CASSLAPEGLRETQYF.

The CDR3 DNA reads TGCAGTGCCAGGGGGGACAGCCAGGGGTCGTACACTGAAGCTTTCTTT. As protein: CSARGDSQGSYTEAFF. V gene TRBV29-1 combines with J gene TRBJ1-1, with TRBD1 matching over 7 bases. From germline, CDR1 is SQVTM and CDR2 ANQGSEA. This CDR3 has 16 residues.

In its sample, this clonotype was seen many times. This sequence joins TRBV7-9 and TRBJ2-5; 11 bases line up with TRBD1. CDR1 is SEHNR, CDR2 FQNEAQ, per germline (reference sequence). The CDR3 is made up of 14 amino acids. Trimming removed 5 bases from V and 7 bases from J; junction bases left unmatched: 6. CDR3 bases: TGTGCCAGCAGCCGACCGGGACAGGGGGGGACCCAGTACTTC. Protein sequence: CASSRPGQGGTQYF.

V usage is TRBV19 and J usage is TRBJ2-7; the D call may be TRBD1 or TRBD2 (5 bases each). The CDR3 totals 14 residues. CDR1 is LNHDA and CDR2 is SQIVND in the germline V gene (reference sequence). Trimming removed 5 bases from V and 4 bases from J, with 15 bases in between. CDR3 nucleotide sequence: TGTGCCAGTAGTTTGGGACCTACGGGTTACGAGCAGTACGTC. Protein product: CASSLGPTGYEQYV.

The gene calls are TRBV7-9 and TRBJ2-3; 9 positions agree with TRBD2. This CDR3 has 15 amino acids. Germline V gene sequence: CDR1 SEHNR, CDR2 FQNEAQ (reference sequence). The V segment lost 6 bases and the J segment 3 bases; nucleotides outside the gene matches: 7. This CDR3 reads CASRPAGGHTDTQYF. CDR3 DNA sequence: TGTGCCAGCAGGCCAGCGGGGGGACATACAGATACGCAGTATTTT.

The rearrangement joins TRBV4-1 to TRBJ1-1, with D possibly matching TRBD1 (6 bases). Trimming removed 4 bases at V and 5 bases at J, with 14 bases between. CDR1 is MGHRA and CDR2 is YSYEKL in the germline V gene. There are 14 residues in the CDR3. CDR3 sequence (DNA): TGCGCCAGCAGCCCAGGACAGAGCGAAACTGAAGCTTTCTTT. Amino acids: CASSPGQSETEAFF.

This clonotype came up a few times. Lacking the conserved final phenylalanine or tryptophan, this CDR3 likely reflects a read error. The genes are TRBV6-5 and TRBJ1-2; 9 bases fit TRBD1. In germline, CDR1 is MNHEY, CDR2 SVGAGI. This CDR3 has 15 residues. The V segment lost 7 bases and the J segment 3 bases; nucleotides outside the gene matches: 9. The CDR3 loop is CASTPDRGGYYGYTL. The CDR3 nucleotides read TGTGCCAGCACGCCGGACAGGGGTGGTTACTATGGCTACACCCTC.

This clonotype was seen repeatedly, ten times or more. V usage is TRBV7-2 and J usage is TRBJ1-5; 9 nucleotides align to TRBD1. The ends lost 4 bases at V and 0 bases at J; junction bases unmatched: 1. Germline V gene lookup returns CDR1 SGHTA and CDR2 FQGNSA. This CDR3 is 15 amino acids long. The CDR3 protein is CASSSTGGSNQPQHF. The CDR3 bases are TGTGCCAGCAGCTCGACAGGGGGTAGCAATCAGCCCCAGCATTTT. Supplemented by reference TRBV7-2 and TRBJ1-5, the full variable domain reads GAGVSQSPSNKVTEKGKDVELRCDPISGHTALYWYRQSLGQGLEFLIYFQGNSAPDKSGLPSDRFSAERTGGSVSTLTIQRTQQEDSAVYLCASSSTGGSNQPQHFGDGTRLSIL.

V and J are TRBV7-4 and TRBJ1-2; TRBD1 agrees at 7 bases. V shed 5 bases and J 4 bases; nucleotides not matched to a gene: 10. This CDR3 spans 15 amino acids. CDR1 SGHVT and CDR2 SQSDAQ come from the germline V gene. CDR3 sequence (DNA): TGTGCCAGCAGCCCACAGGGGCCCGAGGGCTATGGCTACACCTTC. Its protein product is CASSPQGPEGYGYTF.

The J gene is TRBJ2-1, the V gene TRBV4-3, with 11 bases lining up with TRBD2. The CDR3 has 18 residues. From germline, CDR1 is LGHNA and CDR2 YSLEER. Losses at the gene ends were 1 base for V and 3 bases for J; bases not matched to a gene: 8. CDR3 sequence: CASSQGTLAGGLYNEQFF. CDR3 nucleotide sequence: TGCGCCAGCAGCCAAGGTACCCTAGCGGGGGGTCTCTACAATGAGCAGTTCTTC.

This clonotype was counted a few times. This chain connects TRBV4-1 to TRBJ2-1; possibly TRBD1 for D (6 bases). This CDR3 has 17 residues. Germline V gene lookup returns CDR1 MGHRA and CDR2 YSYEKL. With 3 bases removed from V and 3 bases from J, the gap between germline ends came to 18 bases. This CDR3 reads CASSHGPRPGDYNEQFF. Here the CDR3 DNA reads TGCGCCAGCAGCCATGGCCCCCGTCCAGGGGACTACAATGAGCAGTTCTTC.